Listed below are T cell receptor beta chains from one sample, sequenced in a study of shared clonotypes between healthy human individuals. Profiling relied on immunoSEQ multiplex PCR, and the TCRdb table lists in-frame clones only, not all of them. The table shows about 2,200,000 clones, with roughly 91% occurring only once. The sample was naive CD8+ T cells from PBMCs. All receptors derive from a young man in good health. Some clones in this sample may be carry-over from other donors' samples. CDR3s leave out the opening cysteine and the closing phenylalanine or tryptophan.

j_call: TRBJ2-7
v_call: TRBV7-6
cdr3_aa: ASSEWHGLASLEQY

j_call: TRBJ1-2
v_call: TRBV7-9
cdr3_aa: ASSLGANYGYT

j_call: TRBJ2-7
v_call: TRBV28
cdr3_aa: ASSPPGWAFYEQY

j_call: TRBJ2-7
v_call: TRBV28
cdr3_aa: ASSPLTSGIVSDEQY

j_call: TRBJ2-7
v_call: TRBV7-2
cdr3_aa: ASSFRTSGGSYEQY

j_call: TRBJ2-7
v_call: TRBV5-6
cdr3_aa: ASSLAVRQGAIYEQY

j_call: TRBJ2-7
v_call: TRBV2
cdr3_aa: ASGRQSSYEQY

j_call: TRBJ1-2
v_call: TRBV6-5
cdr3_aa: ASSYSAAYYGYT

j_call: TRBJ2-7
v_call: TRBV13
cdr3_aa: ASSSGLAGGRPGREQY

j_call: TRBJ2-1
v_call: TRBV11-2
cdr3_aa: ASSPGPYNEQF

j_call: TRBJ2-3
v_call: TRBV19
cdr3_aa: ASSIRLAGANTDTQY

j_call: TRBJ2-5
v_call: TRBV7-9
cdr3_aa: ASSHLRLTGLGEETQY

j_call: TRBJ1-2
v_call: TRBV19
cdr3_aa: ASSIDRVGHGYT